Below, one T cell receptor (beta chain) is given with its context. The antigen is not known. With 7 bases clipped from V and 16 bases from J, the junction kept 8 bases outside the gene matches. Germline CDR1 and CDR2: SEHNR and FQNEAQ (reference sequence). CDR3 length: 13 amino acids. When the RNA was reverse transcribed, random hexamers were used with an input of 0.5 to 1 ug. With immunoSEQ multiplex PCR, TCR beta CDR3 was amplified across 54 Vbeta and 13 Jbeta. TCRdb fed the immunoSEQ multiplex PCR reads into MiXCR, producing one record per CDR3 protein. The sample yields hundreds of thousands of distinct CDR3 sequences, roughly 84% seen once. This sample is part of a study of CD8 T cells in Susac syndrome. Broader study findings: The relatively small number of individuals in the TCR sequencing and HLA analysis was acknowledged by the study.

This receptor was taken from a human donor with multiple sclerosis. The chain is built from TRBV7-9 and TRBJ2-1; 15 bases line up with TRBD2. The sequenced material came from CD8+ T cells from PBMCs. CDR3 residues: CASIWTSGGELFF. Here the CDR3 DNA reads TGTGCCAGCATCTGGACTAGCGGGGGGGAGCTCTTCTTC.